Listed here are 10 T cell receptor beta chains from one sample, sequenced in a study of blood T cell repertoires in COVID-19. The repertoire was sequenced with immunoSEQ multiplex PCR; TCRdb's copy has only in-frame clones and lacks some. Counted here are about 300,000 clones, 70% to 90% occurring once; the ten biggest clones make up 1.3%. The source material was peripheral blood. The receptors derive from a man aged 65-85 years with acute or convalescent COVID-19.

V and J are TRBV29-1 and TRBJ2-7; 7 positions agree with TRBD2. Trimming took 6 bases from V and 0 from J; bases not matched to a gene: 8. Germline V gene lookup returns CDR1 SQVTM and CDR2 ANQGSEA. The CDR3 is made up of 14 amino acids. The CDR3 spells CSVQEGGGSYEQYF. The CDR3, as DNA: TGCAGCGTCCAAGAAGGCGGGGGCTCCTACGAGCAGTACTTC.

The chain joins TRBV7-2 to TRBJ1-2, with 7 bases that match TRBD1. This CDR3 has 13 amino acids. The germline V gene has CDR1 SGHTA and CDR2 FQGNSA. Trimming removed 5 bases from V and 4 bases from J; junction bases left unmatched: 4. For the CDR3, the DNA is TGTGCCAGCAGCCCGCAGGGGGGCTATGGCTACACCTTC. This codes for CASSPQGGYGYTF. The full variable domain, in which reference TRBV7-2 and TRBJ1-2 provide the parts outside the CDR3, is GAGVSQSPSNKVTEKGKDVELRCDPISGHTALYWYRQSLGQGLEFLIYFQGNSAPDKSGLPSDRFSAERTGGSVSTLTIQRTQQEDSAVYLCASSPQGGYGYTFGSGTRLTVV.

The gene calls are TRBV7-8 and TRBJ1-2, with D perhaps TRBD1 (5 bases). V was clipped by 0 bases and J by 5 bases, with 10 bases between them. CDR1 SGHVS and CDR2 FQNEAQ come from the germline V gene. The CDR3 totals 14 residues. CDR3: CASSLARGTYGYTF. The CDR3 DNA reads as TGTGCCAGCAGCTTAGCGCGGGGGACTTATGGCTACACCTTC. Using reference TRBV7-8 and TRBJ1-2 for the parts outside the CDR3, the full variable domain is GAGVSQSPRYKVAKRGQDVALRCDPISGHVSLFWYQQALGQGPEFLTYFQNEAQLDKSGLPSDRFFAERPEGSVSTLKIQRTQQEDSAVYLCASSLARGTYGYTFGSGTRLTVV.

CDR3 residues: CAIKEFGRGNEQFF. Here the CDR3 DNA reads TGTGCCATCAAGGAGTTCGGCAGGGGCAATGAGCAGTTCTTC. The V gene is TRBV10-3, the J gene TRBJ2-1; tentative D call: TRBD1 (6 bases). The CDR3 is made up of 14 amino acids. Trimming stripped 7 bases from V and 6 bases from J, with 16 bases between. Looked up from germline, CDR1 is ENHRY and CDR2 is SYGVKD.

The sample holds a few counts of this clone. The gene calls are TRBV28 and TRBJ2-2; 8 nucleotides match TRBD1. This CDR3 has 15 residues. Germline assignment: CDR1 MDHEN and CDR2 SYDVKM. V gave up 5 bases and J gave up 4 bases; unmatched junction bases: 6. The CDR3 here is CASSTRTGSTGELFF. CDR3 DNA sequence: TGTGCCAGCAGTACCAGGACAGGGAGCACCGGGGAGCTGTTTTTT.

The chain joins TRBV2 to TRBJ1-6, with no clear D. V was shortened by 5 bases and J by 7 bases, with 12 bases between the two germline ends. Germline CDR1 reads SNHLY; CDR2 reads FYNNEI. The CDR3 runs to 14 residues. In nucleotides, the CDR3 is TGTGCCAGCAGTCTAACCGGAGGGAATTCACCCCTCCACTTT. It codes for CASSLTGGNSPLHF.

The genes are TRBV5-1 and TRBJ2-3; D remains unclear. This CDR3 region has 13 residues. Germline V CDR1 and CDR2: SGHRS, YFSETQ. Deletions cut 2 bases from V and 0 bases from J, with 4 bases between. The chain's CDR3 is CASSLQSTDTQYF. The DNA of the CDR3 is TGCGCCAGCAGCTTACAGAGCACAGATACGCAGTATTTT.

The chain combines TRBV29-1 with TRBJ1-4; D not resolved. V shed 7 bases and J shed 5 bases, with 14 bases lying between them. This CDR3 contains 13 residues. Germline V CDR1 and CDR2: SQVTM, ANQGSEA. CDR3 loop: CSALADFNEKLFF. CDR3 sequence (DNA): TGCAGCGCCTTGGCAGATTTCAATGAAAAACTGTTTTTT.

The chain is built from TRBV7-8 and TRBJ2-1; 7 bases agree with TRBD1. With 1 base clipped from V and 10 bases from J, the junction kept 1 base outside the gene matches. The CDR3 totals 12 residues. The germline V gene encodes CDR1 SGHVS and CDR2 FQNEAQ. CDR3 in amino acids: CASSLGGQEQFF. DNA of the CDR3: TGTGCCAGCAGCTTAGGGGGACAGGAGCAGTTCTTC.

This clone was detected only once. The chain employs TRBV28 and TRBJ2-1; 7 nucleotides align to TRBD1. V was clipped by 3 bases and J by 11 bases; unmatched bases: 13. CDR3 length: 15 residues. Per the germline V gene, CDR1 is MDHEN and CDR2 is SYDVKM. DNA of the CDR3: TGTGCCAGCAGTTTTGCCCGACAGGGAGTGCCACAGCAGTTCTTC. Translated, it gives CASSFARQGVPQQFF.